The T cell receptor (beta chain) described here comes from a study of CD4 T cells in relation to SARS-CoV-2 and coronaviruses. CD4+ T cells from unexposed donors were obtained before the COVID-19 pandemic (2011-2018). Naive and memory CD4+ T cell DNA was deep-sequenced without culture. Method: immunoSEQ multiplex PCR; TCRdb's copy keeps in-frame clones and lacks some. The sample has about 70,000 clones, 85% to 90% seen once; the top ten hold 1.6%. The CDR3 covers 16 residues. Losses at the gene ends were 3 bases for V and 6 bases for J; bases not matched to a gene: 5. Looked up from germline, CDR1 is MNHEY and CDR2 is SMNVEV (reference sequence).

The chain combines TRBV27 with TRBJ2-1, with 13 bases matching TRBD2. Sequenced material: memory CD4+ T cells from PBMCs. The receptor was derived from a human donor in good health. CDR3: CASSFQGLAGSNEQFF. DNA for the CDR3: TGTGCCAGCAGTTTTCAGGGACTAGCGGGGAGCAATGAGCAGTTCTTC.